This record covers a single TCR beta chain. This specimen belongs to a study of control samples from healthy donors and cancer patients. Per the germline V gene, CDR1 is SGHTA and CDR2 is FQGNSA. Trimming took 5 bases from V and 0 from J, leaving 13 bases between them. The CDR3 totals 15 residues. Profiling relied on immunoSEQ multiplex PCR, and the TCRdb table lists in-frame clones only, not all of them. The data hold some 120,000 clones, with around 87% observed a single time. V gene TRBV7-2 combines with J gene TRBJ1-2, with TRBD1 as a possible D gene (5 bases). This receptor was identified in a man aged 60-69 years in good health. Input material: blood. The chain's CDR3 is CASSHQRGANYGYTF. DNA of the CDR3: TGTGCCAGCAGCCACCAAAGGGGAGCTAACTATGGCTACACCTTC. Full variable domain (rest looked up from reference TRBV7-2 and TRBJ1-2): GAGVSQSPSNKVTEKGKDVELRCDPISGHTALYWYRQSLGQGLEFLIYFQGNSAPDKSGLPSDRFSAERTGGSVSTLTIQRTQQEDSAVYLCASSHQRGANYGYTFGSGTRLTVV.